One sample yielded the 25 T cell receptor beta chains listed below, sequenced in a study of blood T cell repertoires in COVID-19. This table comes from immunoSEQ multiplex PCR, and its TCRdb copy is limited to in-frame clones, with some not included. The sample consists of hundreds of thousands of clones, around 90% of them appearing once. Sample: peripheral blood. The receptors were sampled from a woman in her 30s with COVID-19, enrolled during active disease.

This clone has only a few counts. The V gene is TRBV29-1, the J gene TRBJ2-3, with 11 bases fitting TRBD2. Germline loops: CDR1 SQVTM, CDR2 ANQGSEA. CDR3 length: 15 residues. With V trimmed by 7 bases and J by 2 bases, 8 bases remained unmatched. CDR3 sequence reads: CSASQTSGATDTQYF. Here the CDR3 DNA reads TGCAGCGCGTCCCAGACTAGCGGGGCCACAGATACGCAGTATTTT.

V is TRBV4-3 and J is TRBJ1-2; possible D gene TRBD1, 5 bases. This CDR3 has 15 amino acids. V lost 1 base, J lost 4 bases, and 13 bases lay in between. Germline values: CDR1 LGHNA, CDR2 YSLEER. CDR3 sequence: CASSQVVQGGYGYTF. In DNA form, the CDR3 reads TGCGCCAGCAGCCAAGTGGTCCAGGGAGGCTATGGCTACACCTTC.

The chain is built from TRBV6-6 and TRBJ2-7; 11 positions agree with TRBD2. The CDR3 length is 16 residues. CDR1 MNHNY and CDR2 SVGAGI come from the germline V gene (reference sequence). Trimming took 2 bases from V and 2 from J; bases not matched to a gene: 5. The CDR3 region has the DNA TGTGCCAGCAGTTACAAGACTAGCGGGGAAGCCTACGAGCAGTACTTC. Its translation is CASSYKTSGEAYEQYF.

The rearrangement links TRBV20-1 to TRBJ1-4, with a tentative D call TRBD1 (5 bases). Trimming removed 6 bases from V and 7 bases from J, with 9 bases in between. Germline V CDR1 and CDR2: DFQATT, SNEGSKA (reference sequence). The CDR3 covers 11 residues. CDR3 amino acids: CSAGGGEKLFF. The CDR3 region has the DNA TGCAGTGCGGGGGGAGGTGAAAAACTGTTTTTT.

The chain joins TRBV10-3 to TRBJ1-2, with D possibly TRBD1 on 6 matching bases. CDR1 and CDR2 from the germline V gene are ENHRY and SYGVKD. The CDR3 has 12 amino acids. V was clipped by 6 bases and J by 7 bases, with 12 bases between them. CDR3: CAIRQGGAGYTF. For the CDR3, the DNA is TGTGCCATCAGACAGGGCGGAGCTGGCTACACCTTC.

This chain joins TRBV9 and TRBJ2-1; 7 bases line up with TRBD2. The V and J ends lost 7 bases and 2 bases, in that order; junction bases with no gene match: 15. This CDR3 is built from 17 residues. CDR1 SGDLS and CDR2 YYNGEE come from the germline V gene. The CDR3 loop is CASSVTQRDYPYNEQFF. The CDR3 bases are TGTGCCAGCTCGGTTACACAGCGGGACTACCCCTACAATGAGCAGTTCTTC.

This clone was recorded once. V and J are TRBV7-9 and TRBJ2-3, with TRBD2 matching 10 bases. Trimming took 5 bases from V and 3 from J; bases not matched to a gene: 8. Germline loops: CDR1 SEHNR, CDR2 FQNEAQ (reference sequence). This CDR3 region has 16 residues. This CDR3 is CASSPPGLAKTDTQYF. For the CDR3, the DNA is TGTGCCAGCAGCCCGCCGGGACTAGCGAAAACAGATACGCAGTATTTT.

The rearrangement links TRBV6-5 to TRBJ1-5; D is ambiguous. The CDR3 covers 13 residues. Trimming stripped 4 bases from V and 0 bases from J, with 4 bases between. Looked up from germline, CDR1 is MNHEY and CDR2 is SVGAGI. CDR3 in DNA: TGTGCCAGCAGTTTATTTAGCAATCAGCCCCAGCATTTT. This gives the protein CASSLFSNQPQHF.

CDR3 protein: CASTGVRQPQHF. The DNA of the CDR3 is TGTGCCAGCACCGGGGTTAGACAGCCCCAGCATTTT. V and J are TRBV12-3 or TRBV12-4 and TRBJ1-5, with D unclear. This CDR3 is 12 amino acids long. Trimming removed 7 bases from V and 7 bases from J, with 11 bases in between.

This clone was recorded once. The CDR3 sequence: CASSYSLTSYEQYF. The CDR3 region has the DNA TGTGCCAGTAGTTATTCTTTGACATCTTACGAGCAGTACTTC. The chain recombines TRBV19 with TRBJ2-7; D gene uncertain. CDR3 length equals 14 residues. V lost 5 bases, J lost 4 bases, and 15 bases lay in between. The V gene's germline CDR1 is LNHDA and CDR2 SQIVND (reference sequence).

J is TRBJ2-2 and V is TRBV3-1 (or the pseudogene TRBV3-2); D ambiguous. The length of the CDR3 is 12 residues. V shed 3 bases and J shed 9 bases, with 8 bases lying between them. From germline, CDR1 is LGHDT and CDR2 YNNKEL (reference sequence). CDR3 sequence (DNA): TGTGCCAGCAGCCAGAGAGTAAGGGAGCTGTTTTTT. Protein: CASSQRVRELFF.

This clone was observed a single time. CDR3 coding DNA: TGTGCCAGCAGTTATGGTCTAGGCAATGAGCAGTTCTTC. This encodes CASSYGLGNEQFF. The gene calls are TRBV6-2 or TRBV6-3 and TRBJ2-1; no definite D call. Germline V lookup: CDR1 MNHEY, CDR2 SVGEGT. This CDR3 comprises 13 residues. The V end lost 3 bases, the J end lost 6 bases, and 9 bases lay between the germline ends.

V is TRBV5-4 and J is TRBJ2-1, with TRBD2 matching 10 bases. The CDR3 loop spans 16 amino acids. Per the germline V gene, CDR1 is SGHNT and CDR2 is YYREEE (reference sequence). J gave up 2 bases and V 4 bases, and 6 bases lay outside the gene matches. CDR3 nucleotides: TGTGCCAGCAGCCTTCCAACTAGCGGGGCCTACAATGAGCAGTTCTTC. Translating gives CASSLPTSGAYNEQFF.

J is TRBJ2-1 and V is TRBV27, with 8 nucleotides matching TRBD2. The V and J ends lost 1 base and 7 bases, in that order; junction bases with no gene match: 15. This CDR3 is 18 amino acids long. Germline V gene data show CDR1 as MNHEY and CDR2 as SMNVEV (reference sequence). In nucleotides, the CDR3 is TGTGCCAGCAGTTTATGGGTGGATGTAGCGGGAACTACGAATGAGCAGTTCTTC. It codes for CASSLWVDVAGTTNEQFF.

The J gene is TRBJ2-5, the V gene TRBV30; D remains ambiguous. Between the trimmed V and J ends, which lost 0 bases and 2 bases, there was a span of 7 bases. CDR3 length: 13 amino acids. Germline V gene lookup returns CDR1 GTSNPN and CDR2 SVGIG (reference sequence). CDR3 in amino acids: CAWSVNSQETQYF. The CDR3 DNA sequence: TGTGCCTGGAGTGTAAACAGTCAAGAGACCCAGTACTTC.

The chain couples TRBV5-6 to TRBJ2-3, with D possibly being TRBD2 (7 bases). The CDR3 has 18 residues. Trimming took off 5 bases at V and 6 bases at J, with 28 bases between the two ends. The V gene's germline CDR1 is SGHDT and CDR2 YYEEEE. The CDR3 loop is CASSLSSFFGGAVDTQYF. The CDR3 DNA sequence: TGTGCCAGCAGTCTCTCGAGTTTCTTTGGGGGGGCGGTCGATACGCAGTATTTT.

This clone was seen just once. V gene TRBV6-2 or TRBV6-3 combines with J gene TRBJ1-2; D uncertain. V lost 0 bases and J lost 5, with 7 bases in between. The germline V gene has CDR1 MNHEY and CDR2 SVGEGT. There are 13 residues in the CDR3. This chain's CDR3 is CASSYSNTYGYTF. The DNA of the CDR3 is TGTGCCAGCAGTTACTCGAACACGTATGGCTACACCTTC.

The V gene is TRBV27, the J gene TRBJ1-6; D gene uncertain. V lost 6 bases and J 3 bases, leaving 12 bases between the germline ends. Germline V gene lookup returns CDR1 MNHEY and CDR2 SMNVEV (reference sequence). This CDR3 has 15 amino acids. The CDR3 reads CASSRAGNYNSPLHF. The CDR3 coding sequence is TGTGCCAGCAGCCGTGCGGGCAACTATAATTCACCCCTCCACTTT.

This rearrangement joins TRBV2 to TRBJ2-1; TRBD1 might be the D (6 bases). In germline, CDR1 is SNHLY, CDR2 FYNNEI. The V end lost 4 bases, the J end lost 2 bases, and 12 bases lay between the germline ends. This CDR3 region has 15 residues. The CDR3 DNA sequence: TGTGCCAGCAGTGGTGGGGGCCGGACCTACAATGAGCAGTTCTTC. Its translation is CASSGGGRTYNEQFF.

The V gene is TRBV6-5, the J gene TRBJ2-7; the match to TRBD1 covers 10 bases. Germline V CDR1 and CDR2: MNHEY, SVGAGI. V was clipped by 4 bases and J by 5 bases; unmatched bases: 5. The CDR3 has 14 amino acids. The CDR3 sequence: CASSSGTGVNEQYF. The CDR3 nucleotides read TGTGCCAGCAGTTCTGGGACAGGGGTAAACGAGCAGTACTTC.

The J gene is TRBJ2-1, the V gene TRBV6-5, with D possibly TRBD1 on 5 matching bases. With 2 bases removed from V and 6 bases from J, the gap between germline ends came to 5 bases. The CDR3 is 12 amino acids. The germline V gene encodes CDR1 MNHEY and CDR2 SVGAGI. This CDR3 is CASSYGANEQFF. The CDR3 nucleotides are TGTGCCAGCAGTTACGGGGCCAATGAGCAGTTCTTC.

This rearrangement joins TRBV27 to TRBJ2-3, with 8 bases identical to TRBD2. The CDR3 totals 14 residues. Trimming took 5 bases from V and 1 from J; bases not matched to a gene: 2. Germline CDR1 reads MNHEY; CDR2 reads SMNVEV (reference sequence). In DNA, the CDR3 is TGTGCCAGCAGTGCTAGCGGGCGCACAGATACGCAGTATTTT. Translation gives CASSASGRTDTQYF.

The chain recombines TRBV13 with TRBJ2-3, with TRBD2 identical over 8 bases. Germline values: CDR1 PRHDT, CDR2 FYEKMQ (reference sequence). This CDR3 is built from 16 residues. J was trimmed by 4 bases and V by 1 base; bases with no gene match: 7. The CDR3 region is CASSLETGGPPDTQYF. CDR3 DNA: TGTGCCAGCAGCTTAGAGACGGGAGGGCCGCCAGATACGCAGTATTTT. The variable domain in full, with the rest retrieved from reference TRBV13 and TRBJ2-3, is AAGVIQSPRHLIKEKRETATLKCYPIPRHDTVYWYQQGPGQDPQFLISFYEKMQSDKGSIPDRFSAQQFSDYHSELNMSSLELGDSALYFCASSLETGGPPDTQYFGPGTRLTVL.

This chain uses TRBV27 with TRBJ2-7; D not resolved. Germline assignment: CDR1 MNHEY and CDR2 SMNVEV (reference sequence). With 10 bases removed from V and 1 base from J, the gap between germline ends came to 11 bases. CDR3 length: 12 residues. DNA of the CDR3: TGTGCCACCAAAGGAGAATCCTACGAGCAGTACGTC. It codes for CATKGESYEQYV.

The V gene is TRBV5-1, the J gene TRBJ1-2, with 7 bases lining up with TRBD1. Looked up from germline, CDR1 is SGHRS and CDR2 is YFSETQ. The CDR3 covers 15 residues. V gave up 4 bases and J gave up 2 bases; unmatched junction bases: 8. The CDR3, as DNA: TGCGCCAGCAGCAGGGGGGACAGCCAGAACTATGGCTACACCTTC. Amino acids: CASSRGDSQNYGYTF.